This entry concerns a single T cell receptor beta chain. The antigen is undetermined. V dropped 4 bases and J dropped 6; count of bases not matched to a gene: 4. Per germline, CDR1 SGHRS and CDR2 YFSETQ. The CDR3 loop spans 14 amino acids. This specimen comes from a study of OX40 agonist ivuxolimab in advanced cancers. Study conclusions and caveats: CD4+ and CD8+ blood T cells expanded clonally by week 6 at 0.1 to 3.0 mg/kg.

The data were produced by immunoSEQ multiplex PCR, yet TCRdb's version contains in-frame clones alone and is incomplete. The sample carries approximately 90,000 clones, approximately 90% recorded once. Exclusion of a patient followed from autoimmune disease history or systemic immunosuppression. The J gene is TRBJ1-4, the V gene TRBV5-1, with 9 bases lining up with TRBD1. The receptor comes from an adult with an advanced solid tumor such as melanoma, head and neck, liver or kidney cancer. Sequenced here: CD4+ or CD8+ T cells sorted from blood, sampled in a trial of the OX40 agonist ivuxolimab. The CDR3 sequence is CASSLTGGDEKLFF. In DNA form, the CDR3 reads TGCGCCAGCAGCCTGACAGGGGGAGATGAAAAACTGTTTTTT. The full variable domain, with the rest looked up from reference TRBV5-1 and TRBJ1-4, is KAGVTQTPRYLIKTRGQQVTLSCSPISGHRSVSWYQQTPGQGLQFLFEYFSETQRNKGNFPGRFSGRQFSNSRSEMNVSTLELGDSALYLCASSLTGGDEKLFFGSGTQLSVL.